This T cell receptor beta chain is from a study of blood T cell repertoires in COVID-19. Study context: COVID-19 samples collected from the United States, Italy and Spain covered acute and convalescent phases. Sources were T cells, B-cell-depleted T cells, or PBMCs; the material itself was cDNA or gDNA.

V gave up 3 bases and J gave up 0 bases; unmatched junction bases: 4. CDR1 and CDR2 (germline): MDHEN, SYDVKM. CDR3 length equals 17 residues. The authors' processing: Reference gene primer amplification gave nucleated cell count estimates. Measured with immunoSEQ multiplex PCR; TCRdb has only the in-frame clones, and not every one. V, J and clone size reflect that table, while D and trimming were determined from the DNA. The sample lists 100,000 to 150,000 clones, about four fifths seen once, with roughly 10% in the top ten. V gene TRBV28 combines with J gene TRBJ1-3; 11 bases fit TRBD1. Sequenced input: peripheral blood. This receptor was taken from a man in his 60s with acute or convalescent COVID-19. The CDR3 here is CASSFGGTGGSGNTIYF. CDR3 DNA sequence: TGTGCCAGCAGTTTCGGGGGGACAGGGGGCTCTGGAAACACCATATATTTT. The whole variable domain, remainder taken from reference TRBV28 and TRBJ1-3, is DVKVTQSSRYLVKRTGEKVFLECVQDMDHENMFWYRQDPGLGLRLIYFSYDVKMKEKGDIPEGYSVSREKKERFSLILESASTNQTSMYLCASSFGGTGGSGNTIYFGEGSWLTVV.